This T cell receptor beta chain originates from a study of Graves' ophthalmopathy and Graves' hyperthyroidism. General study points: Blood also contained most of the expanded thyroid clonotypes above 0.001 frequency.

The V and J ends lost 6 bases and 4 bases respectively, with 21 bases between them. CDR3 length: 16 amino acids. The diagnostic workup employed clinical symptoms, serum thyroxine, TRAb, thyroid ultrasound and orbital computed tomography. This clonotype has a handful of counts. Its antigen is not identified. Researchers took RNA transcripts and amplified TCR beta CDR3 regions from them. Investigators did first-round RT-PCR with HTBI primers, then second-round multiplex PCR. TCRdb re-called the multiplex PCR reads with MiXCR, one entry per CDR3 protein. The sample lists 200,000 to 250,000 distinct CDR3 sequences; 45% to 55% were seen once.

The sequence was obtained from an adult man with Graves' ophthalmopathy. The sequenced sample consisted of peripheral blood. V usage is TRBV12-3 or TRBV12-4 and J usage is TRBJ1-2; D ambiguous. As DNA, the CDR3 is TGTGCCAGCAGCGAAATGGGTGAAGAGATGGGCTATGGCTACACCTTC. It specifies CASSEMGEEMGYGYTF.